Shown below are 21 T cell receptor beta chains from a single sample sequenced in a study of response to subunit inactivated influenza vaccine (dated 2018 in TCRdb). The time point label for this specimen denotes: 45 to 55 days after influenza vaccine administration. The library was made by RT-PCR. Sequencing relied on an Illumina HiSeq 2500. The public sequencing data were trimmed at Q25 with fastp and processed into clonotypes with MiXCR by TCRdb, which kept only in-frame beta chains. Rows matching on CDR3 protein sequence are summarized as one entry with the most common DNA and genes. This sample comprises roughly 570,000 distinct CDR3 sequences, approximately 12% of them detected only once. The ten largest clones capture roughly 14% of the sample. This specimen consisted of PBMCs from blood, obtained about 40 days after vaccination. Every receptor here comes from a man in his fifties or sixties who received an inactivated influenza vaccine. Donor details come from another sample of the same person, matched by shared clones.

The V gene is TRBV12-3 or TRBV12-4, the J gene TRBJ1-4, with TRBD1 matching 7 bases. The V segment lost 6 bases and the J segment 12 bases; nucleotides outside the gene matches: 10. The CDR3 has 13 amino acids. CDR3 sequence: CASRTHDRDELFF. Here the CDR3 DNA reads TGTGCCAGCAGAACCCACGACAGGGACGAACTGTTTTTT.

Ten or more counts support this clonotype. This chain uses TRBV12-3 or TRBV12-4 with TRBJ1-5; D is unresolved. The CDR3 loop spans 13 amino acids. The ends were cut back, 0 bases at V and 5 bases at J, with 5 bases in the middle. This chain's CDR3 is CASSLAEDQPQHF. CDR3 nucleotide sequence: TGTGCCAGCAGTTTAGCGGAAGATCAGCCCCAGCATTTT.

Ten or more counts support this clonotype. This chain joins TRBV20-1 and TRBJ2-1, with D hard to call. The V and J ends lost 3 bases and 2 bases respectively, with 8 bases between them. This CDR3 is built from 13 residues. The V gene's germline CDR1 is DFQATT and CDR2 SNEGSKA (reference sequence). CDR3 nucleotide sequence: TGCAGTGCTAGGTTGACTCCCTACAATGAGCAGTTCTTC. Amino acids: CSARLTPYNEQFF.

This sequence joins TRBV6-2 or TRBV6-3 and TRBJ2-1, with 7 bases matching TRBD2. J lost 6 bases, V lost 6 bases, and 8 bases had no gene match. Germline V gives CDR1 MNHEY, CDR2 SVGEGT. This CDR3 contains 14 residues. In DNA form, the CDR3 reads TGTGCCAGCAGCCAATCTAGCGGACGCAATGAGCAGTTCTTC. As protein: CASSQSSGRNEQFF.

The chain couples TRBV12-3 or TRBV12-4 to TRBJ1-5; possibly TRBD1 for D (5 bases). The CDR3 runs 15 residues. Trimming removed 4 bases from V and 0 bases from J, with 10 bases in between. CDR3 DNA sequence: TGTGCCAGCAGTTGGGGGGGGTCTAGCAATCAGCCCCAGCATTTT. This codes for CASSWGGSSNQPQHF.

The V and J genes are TRBV20-1 and TRBJ1-1, with a weak D call TRBD1 (5 bases). The length of the CDR3 is 14 residues. The germline V and J ends were trimmed by 3 bases and 3 bases, with 14 bases remaining between them. Per germline, CDR1 DFQATT and CDR2 SNEGSKA (reference sequence). Here the CDR3 DNA reads TGCAGTGCTAGGTTCGGCAGGGTGGACACTGAAGCTTTCTTT. Translation gives CSARFGRVDTEAFF.

This chain links TRBV5-1 with TRBJ2-2, with D perhaps TRBD1 (6 bases). CDR3 length: 14 amino acids. From germline, CDR1 is SGHRS and CDR2 YFSETQ. The ends were cut back, 4 bases at V and 5 bases at J, with 12 bases in the middle. The CDR3 here is CASSRGNPTGELFF. The CDR3 nucleotides read TGCGCCAGCAGCAGGGGGAACCCTACCGGGGAGCTGTTTTTT.

The V gene is TRBV12-3 or TRBV12-4, the J gene TRBJ2-7, with D unclear. The CDR3 covers 11 residues. V lost 5 bases and J lost 9, with 11 bases in between. The CDR3 loop reads CASSGRTGQYF. The CDR3 region has the DNA TGTGCCAGCAGTGGCCGGACGGGGCAGTACTTC.

This sequence joins TRBV28 and TRBJ1-2, with a weak D call TRBD1 (5 bases). V dropped 5 bases and J dropped 4 bases, with 14 bases sitting between them. The CDR3 covers 14 residues. CDR1 is MDHEN, CDR2 SYDVKM, per germline. CDR3 residues: CASSRPGQLYGYTF. The CDR3 nucleotides read TGTGCCAGCAGTAGACCAGGGCAACTCTATGGCTACACCTTC.

The chain uses TRBV2 and TRBJ2-7; 7 bases map to TRBD1. Germline V gives CDR1 SNHLY, CDR2 FYNNEI. Trimming cost V 5 bases and J 0 bases; bases outside gene matches: 10. The CDR3 length is 16 residues. Here the CDR3 DNA reads TGTGCCAGCAGTACAATTACAGGGGTGGCCTCCTACGAGCAGTACTTC. It codes for CASSTITGVASYEQYF.

There are many counts of this clonotype. The V call is TRBV12-3 or TRBV12-4, the J call TRBJ2-7; D unclear. V was trimmed by 3 bases and J by 4 bases, leaving 7 bases between them. The CDR3 is 12 amino acids. CDR3 residues: CASSFDIYEQYF. Here the CDR3 DNA reads TGTGCCAGCAGTTTCGACATTTACGAGCAGTACTTC.

The rearrangement links TRBV4-3 to TRBJ1-1, with D possibly being TRBD1 (5 bases). V shed 2 bases and J shed 1 base, with 11 bases lying between them. The CDR3 is made up of 15 amino acids. Per the germline V gene, CDR1 is LGHNA and CDR2 is YSLEER. DNA for the CDR3: TGCGCCAGCAGCCAAAGGACAACCTCGAACACTGAAGCTTTCTTT. This codes for CASSQRTTSNTEAFF.

The table lists this clonotype with a few counts. This chain uses TRBV5-1 with TRBJ1-2, with TRBD1 matching over 7 bases. CDR1 SGHRS and CDR2 YFSETQ come from the germline V gene. CDR3 length: 15 residues. V trimming: 0 bases; J trimming: 4 bases; junction bases outside the gene matches: 6. The CDR3 coding sequence is TGCGCCAGCAGCTTGGACCTGACAGGGATCTATGGCTACACCTTC. Translated: CASSLDLTGIYGYTF.

The chain is built from TRBV6-1 and TRBJ1-5, with 7 bases aligning to TRBD1. Losses at the gene ends were 5 bases for V and 7 bases for J; bases not matched to a gene: 5. This CDR3 region has 13 residues. Germline CDR1 MNHNS, CDR2 SASEGT. Written as DNA, the CDR3 is TGTGCCAGCAGTCAAGGGGGCGAACAGCCCCAGCATTTT. This translates into CASSQGGEQPQHF.

This clonotype appeared many times. The chain uses TRBV5-1 and TRBJ1-1; D remains unclear. Germline assignment: CDR1 SGHRS and CDR2 YFSETQ. The CDR3 loop spans 15 amino acids. V dropped 1 base and J dropped 1 base, with 11 bases sitting between them. The CDR3 loop is CASSLSGNPNTEAFF. CDR3 coding DNA: TGCGCCAGCAGCTTGTCCGGTAACCCGAACACTGAAGCTTTCTTT.

The table lists this clonotype with a few counts. The rearrangement uses TRBV5-1 and TRBJ1-4; D ambiguous. Germline V lookup: CDR1 SGHRS, CDR2 YFSETQ. This CDR3 has 14 residues. V dropped 2 bases and J dropped 6 bases, with 11 bases sitting between them. Here the CDR3 DNA reads TGCGCCAGCAGCTTCGGGTTCAAAGATGAAAAACTGTTTTTT. As protein: CASSFGFKDEKLFF.

The chain uses TRBV5-1 and TRBJ2-2, with 7 nucleotides matching TRBD1. CDR1 and CDR2 (germline): SGHRS, YFSETQ. Germline trimming cut 0 bases from V and 7 bases from J; bases unmatched to any gene: 18. CDR3 length equals 19 residues. DNA for the CDR3: TGCGCCAGCAGCTTGGGGTTAGGGGGCGCATCTTTTGTCAGCGGGGAGCTGTTTTTT. As protein: CASSLGLGGASFVSGELFF.

This clonotype was picked up a small number of times. The chain's CDR3 is CSAFEDTGLLGEKLFF. DNA of the CDR3: TGCAGTGCTTTTGAAGATACAGGTCTTCTAGGTGAAAAACTGTTTTTT. The rearrangement links TRBV20-1 to TRBJ1-4; tentatively, D is TRBD1 (5 bases). Germline loops: CDR1 DFQATT, CDR2 SNEGSKA (reference sequence). This CDR3 contains 16 residues. Trimming stripped 5 bases from V and 7 bases from J, with 23 bases between.

This clonotype was detected only a few times. The chain combines TRBV12-3 or TRBV12-4 with TRBJ1-5; D is ambiguous. V gave up 6 bases and J gave up 9 bases, with 12 bases separating them. This CDR3 spans 12 amino acids. The CDR3: CASSPTLSPQHF. The CDR3 coding sequence is TGTGCCAGCAGCCCCACTTTATCGCCCCAGCATTTT.

This clonotype has only a few counts. This sequence joins TRBV7-8 and TRBJ2-3; D might be TRBD1 or TRBD2, each matching 7 bases. The germline V gene encodes CDR1 SGHVS and CDR2 FQNEAQ. The CDR3 spans 17 residues. V shed 5 bases and J shed 0 bases, with 18 bases lying between them. CDR3 residues: CASSLSGGTASTDTQYF. The CDR3 nucleotides are TGTGCCAGCAGCCTCTCCGGGGGGACAGCAAGCACAGATACGCAGTATTTT.

Remarks on this clonotype: With a much larger clone just one base away, this may be a read error. The V and J genes are TRBV18 and TRBJ2-2, with D perhaps matching TRBD2 (5 bases). The CDR3 spans 18 residues. Germline V CDR1 and CDR2: KGHSH, LQKENI. The CDR3 DNA reads as TGTGCCAGCTCACCTAGCACGCTAGGATACACGAACACCGGGGAGCTGGTTTTT. Translating gives CASSPSTLGYTNTGELVF.